These 26 T cell receptor beta chains share one sample of origin, sequenced in a study of response to subunit inactivated influenza vaccine. TCRdb ran MiXCR on the RT-PCR reads and lists one entry per CDR3 protein. The sample yields more than 450,000 distinct CDR3 sequences, approximately 7.6% seen once. The input for sequencing was PBMCs from blood, taken 23 months after vaccination. The receptors originated from a man between 50 and 69 years old who received an inactivated influenza vaccine.

CDR3 nucleotides: TGCAGTGCTAGTCGGACTAGCGGGGGGCTTTTTCCAAACATTCAGTACTTC. It is translated as CSASRTSGGLFPNIQYF. The chain uses TRBV20-1 and TRBJ2-4; 14 bases are a match to TRBD2. V dropped 3 bases and J dropped 6; count of bases not matched to a gene: 10. Germline lookup yields CDR1 DFQATT and CDR2 SNEGSKA (reference sequence). The CDR3 length is 17 residues.

This chain connects TRBV29-1 to TRBJ1-2; D unresolved. V gave up 3 bases and J gave up 4 bases, with 3 bases separating them. Per germline, CDR1 SQVTM and CDR2 ANQGSEA. The CDR3 consists of 10 residues. In DNA, the CDR3 is TGCAGCGTTGAGTCCTATGGCTACACCTTC. Its translation: CSVESYGYTF.

J is TRBJ2-7 and V is TRBV12-3 or TRBV12-4; 13 bases line up with TRBD2. CDR3 length equals 13 residues. The V gene end was trimmed by 8 bases and the J gene end by 3 bases; junction bases not matched to a gene: 1. The CDR3 loop reads CASGLAGVYEQYF. As DNA, the CDR3 is TGTGCCAGCGGACTAGCGGGAGTCTACGAGCAGTACTTC.

This clonotype was counted a few times. This rearrangement joins TRBV5-1 to TRBJ1-1; 10 bases agree with TRBD1. J was trimmed by 4 bases and V by 6 bases; bases with no gene match: 12. CDR1 SGHRS and CDR2 YFSETQ come from the germline V gene. The CDR3 has 16 residues. The CDR3 bases are TGCGCCAGCACCTCCCGACAGGGGGCACTGAGCACTGAAGCTTTCTTT. This encodes CASTSRQGALSTEAFF. Complete variable domain (other parts from reference TRBV5-1 and TRBJ1-1): KAGVTQTPRYLIKTRGQQVTLSCSPISGHRSVSWYQQTPGQGLQFLFEYFSETQRNKGNFPGRFSGRQFSNSRSEMNVSTLELGDSALYLCASTSRQGALSTEAFFGQGTRLTVV.

This clonotype was counted ten times or more. This sequence joins TRBV5-1 and TRBJ1-1; D is possibly TRBD1 (6 bases). In germline, CDR1 is SGHRS, CDR2 YFSETQ. The CDR3 extends over 13 amino acids. V dropped 2 bases and J dropped 6 bases, with 11 bases sitting between them. CDR3 protein: CASSLGGIAEAFF. CDR3 nucleotide sequence: TGCGCCAGCAGCTTAGGGGGGATCGCTGAAGCTTTCTTT.

The chain recombines TRBV11-2 with TRBJ2-3, with 9 bases fitting TRBD2. The germline V gene has CDR1 SGHAT and CDR2 FQNNGV. The V gene end was trimmed by 3 bases and the J gene end by 2 bases; junction bases not matched to a gene: 3. The CDR3 has 15 amino acids. The CDR3 region has the DNA TGTGCCAGCAGCTTTAGCGGGAGCAACACAGATACGCAGTATTTT. Translating gives CASSFSGSNTDTQYF.

V usage is TRBV3-1 and J usage is TRBJ1-2; no clear D. The CDR3 loop spans 14 amino acids. CDR1 is LGHDT, CDR2 YNNKEL, per germline (reference sequence). Trimming took 0 bases from V and 3 from J, leaving 8 bases between them. The CDR3 sequence is CASSQEVGHYGYTF. The DNA for the CDR3 is TGTGCCAGCAGCCAAGAGGTCGGACACTATGGCTACACCTTC.

This clonotype occurred many times. The chain recombines TRBV7-2 with TRBJ2-1; D ambiguous. Germline values: CDR1 SGHTA, CDR2 FQGNSA. Trimming pared 5 bases from V and 0 bases from J, leaving 8 bases between. The CDR3 consists of 14 residues. This CDR3 is CASSQMSSYNEQFF. CDR3 DNA sequence: TGTGCCAGCAGCCAGATGAGCTCCTACAATGAGCAGTTCTTC.

This clonotype occurred a few times. The V and J genes are TRBV14 and TRBJ2-5, with TRBD2 matching over 10 bases. This CDR3 region has 17 residues. V shed 0 bases and J 4 bases; nucleotides not matched to a gene: 8. Germline loops: CDR1 SGHDN, CDR2 FVKESK. This CDR3 is CASSQDYASGRTETQYF. Here the CDR3 DNA reads TGTGCCAGCAGCCAAGATTACGCTAGCGGGAGAACAGAGACCCAGTACTTC.

This clonotype was seen repeatedly, ten times or more. The chain links TRBV24-1 to TRBJ2-1, with D perhaps TRBD1 or TRBD2 (5 bases each). Germline-derived CDR1 and CDR2 are KGHDR and SFDVKD. Trimming left V 6 bases short and J 6 bases short, with 11 bases between. CDR3 length: 13 amino acids. This CDR3 is CATSPSGTNEQFF. The DNA of the CDR3 is TGTGCCACCAGTCCGTCCGGGACCAATGAGCAGTTCTTC.

CDR3 protein: CASSQDRVLGYGYTF. The CDR3 DNA reads as TGTGCCAGCAGCCAAGATCGGGTCCTGGGCTATGGCTACACCTTC. The J gene is TRBJ1-2, the V gene TRBV3-1; D is unclear. Germline CDR1 LGHDT, CDR2 YNNKEL (reference sequence). There are 15 residues in the CDR3. V was clipped by 0 bases and J by 4 bases, with 12 bases between them.

This rearrangement joins TRBV12-5 to TRBJ2-1; D is ambiguous. V lost 2 bases to trimming and J lost 9 bases, with 11 bases between them. Germline-derived CDR1 and CDR2 are LGHNT and FRNRAP. There are 13 residues in the CDR3. The CDR3: CASGLKGSGEQFF. Here the CDR3 DNA reads TGTGCTAGTGGTTTGAAAGGGTCCGGTGAGCAGTTCTTC. Full variable domain (remainder filled in from reference TRBV12-5 and TRBJ2-1): DARVTQTPRHKVTEMGQEVTMRCQPILGHNTVFWYRQTMMQGLELLAYFRNRAPLDDSGMPKDRFSAEMPDATLATLKIQPSEPRDSAVYFCASGLKGSGEQFFGPGTRLTVL.

This clonotype has only a few counts. V and J are TRBV5-1 and TRBJ2-1, with TRBD1 matching 9 bases. The CDR3 is 15 amino acids. The ends lost 4 bases at V and 6 bases at J; junction bases unmatched: 8. Germline CDR1 is SGHRS and CDR2 is YFSETQ. The CDR3 bases are TGCGCCAGCAGCATAGGGACAGGGACCTTCAATGAGCAGTTCTTC. Translating it yields CASSIGTGTFNEQFF.

This clonotype was picked up a small number of times. This chain joins TRBV19 and TRBJ2-7, with TRBD2 as a possible D gene (5 bases). The V end was cut by 6 bases, the J end by 2 bases, with 14 bases between. There are 14 residues in the CDR3. Germline V gives CDR1 LNHDA, CDR2 SQIVND (reference sequence). The CDR3 DNA reads TGTGCCAGTAGCGCACGGTGGAGGACCTACGAGCAGTACTTC. Its protein product is CASSARWRTYEQYF.

This clonotype was counted at least ten times. The chain is built from TRBV20-1 and TRBJ2-1, with TRBD2 matching 14 bases. CDR3 length: 18 amino acids. Germline CDR1 DFQATT, CDR2 SNEGSKA (reference sequence). V shed 1 base and J 7 bases; nucleotides not matched to a gene: 12. CDR3 loop: CSARGTSGRPKEGNEQFF. CDR3 DNA sequence: TGCAGTGCTAGAGGGACTAGCGGGAGGCCAAAGGAGGGGAATGAGCAGTTCTTC.

This clonotype has a handful of counts. The V and J genes are TRBV6-5 and TRBJ2-7; no clear D gene. The CDR3 is 14 residues long. Germline-derived CDR1 and CDR2 are MNHEY and SVGAGI. Trimming removed 1 base from V and 4 bases from J, with 11 bases in between. This CDR3 reads CASSYFFPGYEQYF. In DNA, the CDR3 is TGTGCCAGCAGTTACTTCTTCCCAGGATACGAGCAGTACTTC.

This clonotype has a count of ten or more. V usage is TRBV2 and J usage is TRBJ2-5, with a possible D match to TRBD1 (5 bases). V shed 6 bases and J shed 1 base, with 12 bases lying between them. This CDR3 has 14 residues. Germline V gene sequence: CDR1 SNHLY, CDR2 FYNNEI. CDR3 DNA: TGTGCCAGCAGCCTCGACAGAGCCCAAGAGACCCAGTACTTC. This encodes CASSLDRAQETQYF.

This clonotype was counted a few times. V gene TRBV15 combines with J gene TRBJ2-1; 9 bases map to TRBD2. The germline gives CDR1 LNHNV, CDR2 YYDKDF (reference sequence). V lost 6 bases, J lost 9 bases, and 9 bases stayed unmatched. The CDR3 sequence is 14 residues long. The CDR3 DNA reads as TGTGCCACCAGACGCGGGGGGGCCGAGGTTGAGCAGTTCTTC. Its translation: CATRRGGAEVEQFF.

The chain carries TRBV18 and TRBJ2-4; no firm D call. CDR3 length equals 14 residues. V was cut by 1 base and J by 4 bases, with 8 bases left in between. Germline V gene data show CDR1 as KGHSH and CDR2 as LQKENI. The DNA for the CDR3 is TGTGCCAGCTCACCACTCGCCAGGAAAAACATTCAGTACTTC. Translation gives CASSPLARKNIQYF.

This clonotype has more than one count but fewer than ten. The chain recombines TRBV7-2 with TRBJ2-7; the match to TRBD1 covers 9 bases. With V trimmed by 6 bases and J by 7 bases, 7 bases remained unmatched. CDR1 and CDR2 (germline): SGHTA, FQGNSA. The CDR3 is 13 residues long. In DNA form, the CDR3 reads TGTGCCAGCAGGGATACAGGGGGCCGAGAGCAGTACTTC. Protein product: CASRDTGGREQYF.

This clonotype was picked up many times. CDR3 coding DNA: TGTGCCAGCAGCGCGATTCCGGGACAGCATAGGGCCAAAAACATTCAGTACTTC. Amino acids: CASSAIPGQHRAKNIQYF. The J gene is TRBJ2-4, the V gene TRBV7-3, with TRBD1 matching 7 bases. Germline CDR1 is SGHTA and CDR2 is FQGTGA. The CDR3 spans 18 residues. V was pared by 5 bases and J by 1 base, with 14 bases of the junction left unmatched.

The chain couples TRBV28 to TRBJ1-2; D unresolved. V gave up 6 bases and J gave up 1 base, with 9 bases separating them. This CDR3 is 13 amino acids long. Germline V gene lookup returns CDR1 MDHEN and CDR2 SYDVKM. CDR3 sequence (DNA): TGTGCCAGCAGCCTCCCCATTAACTATGGCTACACCTTC. Its protein product is CASSLPINYGYTF.

A few counts support this clonotype. The chain has TRBV20-1 and TRBJ2-6; D uncertain. The V end was cut by 3 bases, the J end by 4 bases, with 10 bases between. The CDR3 spans 14 residues. Germline loops: CDR1 DFQATT, CDR2 SNEGSKA (reference sequence). As DNA, the CDR3 is TGCAGTGCTAGCGCAGCTTCCGGGGCCAACGTCCTGACTTTC. It encodes CSASAASGANVLTF.

This clonotype has more than one count but fewer than ten. The chain has TRBV4-3 and TRBJ2-2; 8 bases match TRBD2. Losses at the gene ends were 0 bases for V and 4 bases for J; bases not matched to a gene: 10. The germline V gene encodes CDR1 LGHNA and CDR2 YSLEER. The CDR3 has 18 residues. CDR3 residues: CASSQDQTGGSGTGELFF. The CDR3 DNA follows: TGCGCCAGCAGCCAAGATCAAACGGGAGGGTCGGGCACCGGGGAGCTGTTTTTT.

In this sample, this clonotype turned up a few times. The J gene is TRBJ2-1, the V gene TRBV10-3; the match to TRBD2 covers 11 bases. The CDR3 is made up of 15 amino acids. CDR1 is ENHRY, CDR2 SYGVKD, per germline. V trimming: 3 bases; J trimming: 7 bases; junction bases outside the gene matches: 5. The CDR3 DNA reads TGTGCCATCAGTGATGCTAGCGGGAGGAGTAATGAGCAGTTCTTC. This gives the protein CAISDASGRSNEQFF.

The chain links TRBV20-1 to TRBJ1-1; D call uncertain. The CDR3 is made up of 14 amino acids. V was shortened by 0 bases and J by 0 bases, with 8 bases between the two germline ends. Germline loops: CDR1 DFQATT, CDR2 SNEGSKA (reference sequence). The CDR3 sequence: CSARENSLNTEAFF. CDR3 nucleotide sequence: TGCAGTGCTAGAGAAAACAGTTTGAACACTGAAGCTTTCTTT.